The 12 T cell receptor beta chains below were found in one sample sequenced in a study of T cells in Graves' hyperthyroidism and ophthalmopathy. TCR beta CDR3 regions were amplified from RNA. TCR CDR3 underwent first-round RT-PCR with the HTBI primer set. TCRdb recomputed calls from the multiplex PCR reads with MiXCR, one row per CDR3 protein. The table lists a few hundred thousand distinct CDR3 sequences, 12% to 15% of them singletons. Sequenced: blood. All receptors derive from a woman aged 40 to 55 with Graves' hyperthyroidism.

This clonotype was counted a few times. This chain links TRBV15 with TRBJ1-4, with D possibly being TRBD1 (5 bases). In germline, CDR1 is LNHNV, CDR2 YYDKDF (reference sequence). V dropped 5 bases and J dropped 4 bases, with 14 bases sitting between them. This CDR3 is 15 amino acids long. CDR3 in amino acids: CATSERGSGNEKLFF. CDR3 nucleotide sequence: TGTGCCACCAGCGAAAGGGGAAGTGGTAATGAAAAACTGTTTTTT. Using reference TRBV15 and TRBJ1-4 for the parts outside the CDR3, the full variable domain is DAMVIQNPRYQVTQFGKPVTLSCSQTLNHNVMYWYQQKSSQAPKLLFHYYDKDFNNEADTPDNFQSRRPNTSFCFLDIRSPGLGDTAMYLCATSERGSGNEKLFFGSGTQLSVL.

This clonotype has a count of ten or more. The chain carries TRBV20-1 and TRBJ2-3; TRBD1 aligns across 8 bases. This CDR3 spans 15 amino acids. Germline values: CDR1 DFQATT, CDR2 SNEGSKA (reference sequence). V shed 5 bases, J shed 4 bases, and the junction held 11 bases outside the gene matches. The CDR3 is CSARRRGLDADTQYF. CDR3 sequence (DNA): TGCAGTGCTCGCCGCAGGGGGCTAGACGCAGATACGCAGTATTTT.

This clonotype was counted ten times or more. The V and J genes are TRBV20-1 and TRBJ1-1, with D possibly being TRBD1 (6 bases). The V end lost 0 bases, the J end lost 0 bases, and 20 bases lay between the germline ends. The CDR3 length is 18 residues. Germline assignment: CDR1 DFQATT and CDR2 SNEGSKA (reference sequence). The CDR3 here is CSARDIPTGRTLNTEAFF. Here the CDR3 DNA reads TGCAGTGCTAGAGATATCCCCACAGGGCGGACCTTGAACACTGAAGCTTTCTTT.

As to this clonotype: Just one base apart from a much larger clone, this may be a read error. The chain links TRBV11-2 to TRBJ2-3, with TRBD2 matching over 10 bases. There are 18 residues in the CDR3. Germline CDR1 reads SGHAT; CDR2 reads FQNNGV. With 3 bases clipped from V and 2 bases from J, the junction kept 11 bases outside the gene matches. CDR3 sequence reads: CASSFIRRTSGDTDTQYF. CDR3 sequence (DNA): TGTGCCAGCAGCTTTATTCGCCGGACTAGCGGAGACACAGATACGCAGTATTTT. Full variable domain (missing parts from reference TRBV11-2 and TRBJ2-3): EAGVAQSPRYKIIEKRQSVAFWCNPISGHATLYWYQQILGQGPKLLIQFQNNGVVDDSQLPKDRFSAERLKGVDSTLKIQPAKLEDSAVYLCASSFIRRTSGDTDTQYFGPGTRLTVL.

The chain couples TRBV12-3 or TRBV12-4 to TRBJ2-2; the D is unclear. Trimming cost V 8 bases and J 5 bases, with 9 bases left between them. This CDR3 is 12 amino acids long. CDR3 sequence reads: CASGPRTGELFF. In DNA, the CDR3 is TGTGCCAGCGGGCCACGTACCGGGGAGCTGTTTTTT.

Ten or more counts support this clonotype. The rearrangement uses TRBV15 and TRBJ1-1; D gene uncertain. The CDR3 has 13 residues. Looked up from germline, CDR1 is LNHNV and CDR2 is YYDKDF (reference sequence). Trimming shortened V by 4 bases and J by 1 base, and 7 bases separated the two germline ends. The CDR3 reads CATSILRNTEAFF. CDR3 DNA: TGTGCCACCAGCATCCTTAGGAACACTGAAGCTTTCTTT. Supplemented by reference TRBV15 and TRBJ1-1, the full variable domain reads DAMVIQNPRYQVTQFGKPVTLSCSQTLNHNVMYWYQQKSSQAPKLLFHYYDKDFNNEADTPDNFQSRRPNTSFCFLDIRSPGLGDTAMYLCATSILRNTEAFFGQGTRLTVV.

This rearrangement joins TRBV5-5 to TRBJ2-2, with 8 bases identical to TRBD2. There are 15 residues in the CDR3. Unmatched junction bases numbered 1, after V lost 0 bases and J lost 3 bases. CDR1 and CDR2 (germline): SGHKS, YYEKEE (reference sequence). The CDR3 region is CASSLAGGHTGELFF. The CDR3 coding sequence is TGTGCCAGCAGCTTGGCGGGAGGGCACACCGGGGAGCTGTTTTTT.

This clonotype was seen ten or more times. This chain connects TRBV2 to TRBJ2-3; 8 bases map to TRBD2. Germline trimming cut 6 bases from V and 2 bases from J; bases unmatched to any gene: 10. The germline V gene encodes CDR1 SNHLY and CDR2 FYNNEI. CDR3 length: 16 residues. The DNA for the CDR3 is TGTGCCAGCAGCACTGAGGGACTAGAATTCACAGATACGCAGTATTTT. Protein: CASSTEGLEFTDTQYF.

This clonotype occurred many times. The chain joins TRBV7-2 to TRBJ1-4; D is unclear. CDR3 length equals 14 residues. Trimming took off 7 bases at V and 0 bases at J, with 9 bases between the two ends. Germline V gene lookup returns CDR1 SGHTA and CDR2 FQGNSA. CDR3 in DNA: TGTGCCAGCAAAACTGGAGCAACTAATGAAAAACTGTTTTTT. It encodes CASKTGATNEKLFF. Full variable domain (remainder filled in from reference TRBV7-2 and TRBJ1-4): GAGVSQSPSNKVTEKGKDVELRCDPISGHTALYWYRQSLGQGLEFLIYFQGNSAPDKSGLPSDRFSAERTGGSVSTLTIQRTQQEDSAVYLCASKTGATNEKLFFGSGTQLSVL.

This clonotype has ten or more counts. The V call is TRBV13, the J call TRBJ1-4, with D unclear. Per germline, CDR1 PRHDT and CDR2 FYEKMQ (reference sequence). The V end lost 4 bases, the J end lost 1 base, and 7 bases lay between the germline ends. The CDR3 covers 14 residues. The CDR3 is CASSSVGTNEKLFF. The CDR3 coding sequence is TGTGCCAGCAGCTCAGTGGGAACTAATGAAAAACTGTTTTTT. Together with reference TRBV13 and TRBJ1-4, the CDR3 gives the full variable domain: AAGVIQSPRHLIKEKRETATLKCYPIPRHDTVYWYQQGPGQDPQFLISFYEKMQSDKGSIPDRFSAQQFSDYHSELNMSSLELGDSALYFCASSSVGTNEKLFFGSGTQLSVL.

This clonotype was seen more than once but under ten times. The V call is TRBV9, the J call TRBJ2-2; 8 bases are a match to TRBD2. With 0 bases clipped from V and 4 bases from J, the junction kept 2 bases outside the gene matches. Germline V gene sequence: CDR1 SGDLS, CDR2 YYNGEE. This CDR3 comprises 15 residues. CDR3 sequence: CASSVVAGGTGELFF. The CDR3 nucleotides are TGTGCCAGCAGCGTAGTTGCGGGAGGCACCGGGGAGCTGTTTTTT.

Ten or more counts support this clonotype. CDR3 DNA sequence: TGTGCCTGGAGTGGCCAGGTAGCCTACAATGAGCAGTTCTTC. Amino acids: CAWSGQVAYNEQFF. The chain carries TRBV30 and TRBJ2-1; no reliable D call. Germline V CDR1 and CDR2: GTSNPN, SVGIG (reference sequence). The V and J ends lost 1 base and 2 bases respectively, with 9 bases between them. The CDR3 spans 14 residues.